This entry features one T cell receptor (beta chain) sequence. No antigen is known for it. Germline V gene lookup returns CDR1 MDHEN and CDR2 SYDVKM. Between the trimmed V and J ends, which lost 7 bases and 10 bases, there was a span of 17 bases. The CDR3 is made up of 13 amino acids. This specimen comes from a study of T cells in narcolepsy. Whole-study findings and limits: No autoreactive T cell clone sequences appeared in some memory CD4+ repertoires. Blood of same and different patients, but not healthy controls, reportedly held recurring autoreactive clonotypes. Autoreactive HCRT-specific and TRIB2-specific clonotypes were marked in same-patient CSF-versus-blood CD4+ comparisons.

The repertoire was sequenced with immunoSEQ multiplex PCR; TCRdb's copy has only in-frame clones and lacks some. The data show tens of thousands of clones, with just under 85% seen just once and 0.71% held by the top ten. The rearrangement links TRBV28 to TRBJ2-1; D ambiguous. This receptor was identified in a human donor with narcolepsy. The sample was CD45RA- memory CD4+ T cells from PBMCs. The CDR3: CASIRGAHGEQFF. CDR3 coding DNA: TGTGCCAGCATCCGCGGAGCGCACGGGGAGCAGTTCTTC.